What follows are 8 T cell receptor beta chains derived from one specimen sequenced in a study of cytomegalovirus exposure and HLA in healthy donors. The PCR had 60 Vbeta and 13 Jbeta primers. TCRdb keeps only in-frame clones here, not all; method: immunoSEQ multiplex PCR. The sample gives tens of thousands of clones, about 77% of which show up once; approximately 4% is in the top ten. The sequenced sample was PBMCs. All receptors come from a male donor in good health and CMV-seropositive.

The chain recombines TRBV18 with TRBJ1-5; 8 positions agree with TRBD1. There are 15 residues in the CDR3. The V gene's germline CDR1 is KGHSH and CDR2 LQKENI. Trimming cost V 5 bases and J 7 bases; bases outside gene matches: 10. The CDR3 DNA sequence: TGTGCCAGCTCAGCCCAGGACAGGGTGGGACAGCCCCAGCATTTT. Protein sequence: CASSAQDRVGQPQHF.

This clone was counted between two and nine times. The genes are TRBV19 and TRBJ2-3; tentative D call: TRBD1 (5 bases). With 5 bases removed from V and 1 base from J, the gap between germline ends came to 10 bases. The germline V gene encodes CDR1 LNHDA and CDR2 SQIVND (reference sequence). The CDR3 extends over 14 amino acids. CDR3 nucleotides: TGTGCCAGTAGTGCCAGGGTACGCACAGATACGCAGTATTTT. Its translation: CASSARVRTDTQYF. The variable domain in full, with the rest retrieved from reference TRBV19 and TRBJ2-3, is DGGITQSPKYLFRKEGQNVTLSCEQNLNHDAMYWYRQDPGQGLRLIYYSQIVNDFQKGDIAEGYSVSREKKESFPLTVTSAQKNPTAFYLCASSARVRTDTQYFGPGTRLTVL.

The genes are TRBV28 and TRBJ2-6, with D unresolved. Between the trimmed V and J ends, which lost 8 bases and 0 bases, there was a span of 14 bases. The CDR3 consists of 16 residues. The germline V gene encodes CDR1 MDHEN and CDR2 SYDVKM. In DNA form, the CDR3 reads TGTGCCAGCCTTAATCCCCTTCCCTCTGGGGCCAACGTCCTGACTTTC. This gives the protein CASLNPLPSGANVLTF.

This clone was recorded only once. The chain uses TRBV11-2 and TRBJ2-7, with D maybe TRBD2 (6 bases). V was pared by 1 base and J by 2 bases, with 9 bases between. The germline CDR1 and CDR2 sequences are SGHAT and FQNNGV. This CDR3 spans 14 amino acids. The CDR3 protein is CASSLGGGTYEQYF. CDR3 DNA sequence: TGTGCCAGCAGCTTAGGTGGGGGGACCTACGAGCAGTACTTC.

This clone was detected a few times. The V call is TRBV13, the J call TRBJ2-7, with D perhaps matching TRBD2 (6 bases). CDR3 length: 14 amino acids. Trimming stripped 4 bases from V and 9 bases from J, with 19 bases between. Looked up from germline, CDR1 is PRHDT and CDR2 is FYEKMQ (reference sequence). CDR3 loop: CASSSRDSTKGQYF. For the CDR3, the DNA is TGTGCCAGCAGCTCCCGGGACTCAACTAAGGGGCAGTACTTC. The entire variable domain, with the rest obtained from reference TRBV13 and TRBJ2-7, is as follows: AAGVIQSPRHLIKEKRETATLKCYPIPRHDTVYWYQQGPGQDPQFLISFYEKMQSDKGSIPDRFSAQQFSDYHSELNMSSLELGDSALYFCASSSRDSTKGQYFGPGTRLTVT.

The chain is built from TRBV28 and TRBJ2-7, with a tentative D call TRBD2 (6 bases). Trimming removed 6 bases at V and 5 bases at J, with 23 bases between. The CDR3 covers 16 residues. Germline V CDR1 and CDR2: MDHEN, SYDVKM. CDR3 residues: CASSLSGAGGRNEQYF. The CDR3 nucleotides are TGTGCCAGCAGCCTGTCCGGGGCAGGAGGGAGGAACGAGCAGTACTTC.

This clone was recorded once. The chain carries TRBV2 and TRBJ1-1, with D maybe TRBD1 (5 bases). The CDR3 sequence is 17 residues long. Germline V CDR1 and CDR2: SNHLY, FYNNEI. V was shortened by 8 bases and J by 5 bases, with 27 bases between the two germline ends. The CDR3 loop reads CASALRSVGGPVTEAFF. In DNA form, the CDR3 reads TGTGCCAGCGCCCTTCGGTCGGTGGGGGGTCCGGTTACTGAAGCTTTCTTT.

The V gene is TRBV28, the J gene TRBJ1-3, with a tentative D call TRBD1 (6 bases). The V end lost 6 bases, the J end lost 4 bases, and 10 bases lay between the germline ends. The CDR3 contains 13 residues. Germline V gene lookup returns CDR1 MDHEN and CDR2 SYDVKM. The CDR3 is CASSPGQGNTIYF. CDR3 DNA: TGTGCCAGCAGCCCCGGACAGGGAAACACCATATATTTT.